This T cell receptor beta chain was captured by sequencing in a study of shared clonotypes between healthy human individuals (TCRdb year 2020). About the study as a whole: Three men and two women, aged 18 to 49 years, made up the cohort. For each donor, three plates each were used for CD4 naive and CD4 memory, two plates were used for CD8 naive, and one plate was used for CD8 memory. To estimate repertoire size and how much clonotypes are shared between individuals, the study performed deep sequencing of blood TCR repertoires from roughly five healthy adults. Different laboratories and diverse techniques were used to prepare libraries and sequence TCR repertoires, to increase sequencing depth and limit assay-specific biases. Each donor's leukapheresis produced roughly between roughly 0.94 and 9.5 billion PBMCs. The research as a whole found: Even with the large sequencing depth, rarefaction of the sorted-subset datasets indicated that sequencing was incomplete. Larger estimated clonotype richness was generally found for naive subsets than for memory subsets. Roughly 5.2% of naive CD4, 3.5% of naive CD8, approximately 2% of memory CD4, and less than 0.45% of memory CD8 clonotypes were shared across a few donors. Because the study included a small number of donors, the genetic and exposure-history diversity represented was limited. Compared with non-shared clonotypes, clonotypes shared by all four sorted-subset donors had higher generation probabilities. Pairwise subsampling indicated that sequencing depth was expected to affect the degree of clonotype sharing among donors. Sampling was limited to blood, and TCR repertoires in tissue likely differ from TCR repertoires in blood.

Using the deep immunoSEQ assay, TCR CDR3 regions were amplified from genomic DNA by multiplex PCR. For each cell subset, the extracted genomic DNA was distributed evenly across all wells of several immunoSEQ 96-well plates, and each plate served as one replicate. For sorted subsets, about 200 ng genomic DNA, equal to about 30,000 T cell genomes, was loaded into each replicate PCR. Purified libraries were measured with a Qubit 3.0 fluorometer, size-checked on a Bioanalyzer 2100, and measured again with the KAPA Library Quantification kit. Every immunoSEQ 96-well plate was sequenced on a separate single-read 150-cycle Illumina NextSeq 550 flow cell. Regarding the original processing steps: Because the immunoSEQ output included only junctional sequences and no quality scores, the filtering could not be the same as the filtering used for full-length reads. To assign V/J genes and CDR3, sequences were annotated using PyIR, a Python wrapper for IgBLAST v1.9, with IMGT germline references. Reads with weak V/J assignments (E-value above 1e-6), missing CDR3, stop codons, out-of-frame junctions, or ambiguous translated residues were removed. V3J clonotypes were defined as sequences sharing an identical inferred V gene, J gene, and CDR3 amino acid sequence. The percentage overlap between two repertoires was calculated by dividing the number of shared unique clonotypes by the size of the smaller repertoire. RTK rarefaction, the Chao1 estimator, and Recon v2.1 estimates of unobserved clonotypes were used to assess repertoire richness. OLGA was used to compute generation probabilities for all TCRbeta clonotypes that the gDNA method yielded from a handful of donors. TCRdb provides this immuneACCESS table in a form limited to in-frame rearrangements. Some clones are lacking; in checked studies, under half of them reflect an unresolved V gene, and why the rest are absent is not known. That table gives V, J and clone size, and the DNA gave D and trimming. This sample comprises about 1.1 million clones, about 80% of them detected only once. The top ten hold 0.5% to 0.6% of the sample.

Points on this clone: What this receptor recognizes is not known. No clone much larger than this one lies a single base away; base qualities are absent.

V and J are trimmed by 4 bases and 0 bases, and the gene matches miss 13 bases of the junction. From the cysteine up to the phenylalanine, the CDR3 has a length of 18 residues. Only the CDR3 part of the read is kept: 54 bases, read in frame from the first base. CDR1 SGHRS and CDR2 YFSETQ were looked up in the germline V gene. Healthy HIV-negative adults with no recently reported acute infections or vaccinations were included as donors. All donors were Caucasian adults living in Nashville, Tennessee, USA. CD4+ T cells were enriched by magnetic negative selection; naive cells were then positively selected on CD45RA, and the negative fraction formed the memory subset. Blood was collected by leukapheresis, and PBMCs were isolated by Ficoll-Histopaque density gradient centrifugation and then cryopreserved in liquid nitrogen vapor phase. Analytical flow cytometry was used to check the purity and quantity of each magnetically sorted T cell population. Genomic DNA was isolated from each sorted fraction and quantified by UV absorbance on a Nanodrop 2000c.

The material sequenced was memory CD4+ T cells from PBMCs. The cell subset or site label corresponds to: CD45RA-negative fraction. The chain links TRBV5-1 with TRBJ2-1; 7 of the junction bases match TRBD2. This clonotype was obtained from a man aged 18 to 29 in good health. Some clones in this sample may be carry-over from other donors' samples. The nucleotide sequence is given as TGCGCCAGCAGCCAACTAGGAGAAAGCGGGACCTCCTACAATGAGCAGTTCTTC. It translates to CASSQLGESGTSYNEQFF.